This T cell receptor (beta chain) derives from a study of blood T cells in healthy people across ages. Study summary: Roughly one uniquely barcoded beta molecule per two T cells was captured. Study findings and constraints: Diversity estimates from one million T cells were considered underestimates. Roughly linearly, TCR beta diversity per million T cells fell as age increased.

On this clonotype itself: Its antigen remains unknown.

V lost 7 bases to trimming and J lost 1 base, with 8 bases between them. This CDR3 has 13 residues. Germline loops: CDR1 MNHEY, CDR2 SMNVEV (reference sequence). Those donating, healthy Caucasian individuals from Russia, were aged about 6 to 90. Sample-barcoded 5' priming and a J-beta primer mix drove a second PCR of roughly 6 to 12 cycles. TCRdb reprocessed the 5' RACE reads with MiXCR, giving one entry per CDR3 protein. Of about 640,000 distinct CDR3 sequences in the sample, 58% were seen once. This chain uses TRBV27 with TRBJ1-5; D gene unclear. The TCR originated in a man in his sixties in good health. The sample was blood. The CDR3 nucleotides read TGTGCCAGCACCGCCGGGAGCAATCAGCCCCAGCATTTT. Translated, it gives CASTAGSNQPQHF.